One sample yielded the 21 T cell receptor beta chains listed below, sequenced in a study of response to subunit inactivated influenza vaccine. MiXCR was run by TCRdb on the RT-PCR reads, yielding one entry per CDR3 protein. This sample yields around 200,000 distinct CDR3 sequences, of which approximately 12% are seen a single time; roughly 29% belongs to the top ten. The same specimen was also included in a second study, on T cells expressing NK-cell markers. Turning to that study: TCR beta libraries carry UMIs added by 5'RACE template switching.

Source: CD8+ T cells sorted from PBMCs, taken 11 to 12 days after vaccination. The receptors derive from a man in his fifties or sixties who received an inactivated influenza vaccine.

The chain couples TRBV5-1 to TRBJ2-3; tentatively, D is TRBD2 (5 bases). This CDR3 contains 14 residues. V was clipped by 1 base and J by 6 bases, with 12 bases between them. The V gene's germline CDR1 is SGHRS and CDR2 YFSETQ. CDR3 amino acids: CASSLRTATDTQYF. The CDR3 nucleotides read TGCGCCAGCAGCTTGAGGACTGCGACGGATACGCAGTATTTT.

V and J are TRBV30 and TRBJ1-5; D not resolved. Trimming stripped 0 bases from V and 8 bases from J, with 11 bases between. This CDR3 contains 13 residues. Germline V gene data show CDR1 as GTSNPN and CDR2 as SVGIG (reference sequence). DNA of the CDR3: TGTGCCTGGAGTGTATCTTGGAGCGAGCCCCAGCATTTT. Protein sequence: CAWSVSWSEPQHF.

In this sample, this clonotype turned up many times. In DNA form, the CDR3 reads TGTGCCATCAGTTGGGACAGGGTGGAATATAATTCACCCCTCCACTTT. This gives the protein CAISWDRVEYNSPLHF. The V call is TRBV10-3, the J call TRBJ1-6; 9 bases align to TRBD1. Germline CDR1 is ENHRY and CDR2 is SYGVKD. Trimming removed 5 bases from V and 4 bases from J; junction bases left unmatched: 6. CDR3 length equals 16 residues.

This clonotype was detected ten times or more. The chain couples TRBV5-1 to TRBJ2-1; perhaps TRBD1 as D (6 bases). Germline assignment: CDR1 SGHRS and CDR2 YFSETQ. The CDR3 totals 15 residues. V was clipped by 4 bases and J by 5 bases, with 16 bases between them. The CDR3 DNA is TGCGCCAGCAGCAAACAGGGTCCTCCGGACAATGAGCAGTTCTTC. Encoded protein: CASSKQGPPDNEQFF.

This clonotype qualifies as medium-sized. V is TRBV10-2 and J is TRBJ1-2; D remains ambiguous. V was pared by 2 bases and J by 5 bases, with 12 bases between. CDR3 length: 14 residues. The germline V gene has CDR1 WSHSY and CDR2 SAAADI. CDR3 loop: CASSETTMQYGYTF. The CDR3 DNA follows: TGCGCCAGCAGTGAGACGACCATGCAATATGGCTACACCTTC.

V usage is TRBV20-1 and J usage is TRBJ1-1; 9 positions match TRBD1. Germline CDR1 and CDR2: DFQATT and SNEGSKA (reference sequence). Trimming removed 6 bases from V and 4 bases from J; junction bases left unmatched: 12. The length of the CDR3 is 15 residues. CDR3 sequence: CSAAPEGTGITEAFF. CDR3 nucleotide sequence: TGCAGTGCCGCACCCGAAGGGACAGGGATCACTGAAGCTTTCTTT.

This clonotype was observed a handful of times. The chain uses TRBV28 and TRBJ2-3; 9 bases agree with TRBD2. The length of the CDR3 is 17 residues. CDR1 is MDHEN, CDR2 SYDVKM, per germline. Germline trimming cut 5 bases from V and 4 bases from J; bases unmatched to any gene: 13. The CDR3 protein is CASSPIPSGRRADTQYF. The CDR3 DNA is TGTGCCAGCAGTCCGATACCGAGCGGGAGGAGGGCAGATACGCAGTATTTT.

This clonotype was found many times. The V call is TRBV30, the J call TRBJ2-7; no definite D call. The germline CDR1 and CDR2 sequences are GTSNPN and SVGIG (reference sequence). The CDR3 is made up of 11 amino acids. V was pared by 5 bases and J by 1 base, with 6 bases between. The CDR3: CAWEESYEQYF. In DNA, the CDR3 is TGTGCCTGGGAGGAATCCTACGAGCAGTACTTC. The complete variable domain, with remaining parts taken from reference TRBV30 and TRBJ2-7, reads SQTIHQWPATLVQPVGSPLSLECTVEGTSNPNLYWYRQAAGRGLQLLFYSVGIGQISSEVPQNLSASRPQDRQFILSSKKLLLSDSGFYLCAWEESYEQYFGPGTRLTVT.

This clonotype appeared many times. This chain links TRBV5-1 with TRBJ2-3; the match to TRBD2 covers 13 bases. CDR3 length: 17 amino acids. Germline V gene data show CDR1 as SGHRS and CDR2 as YFSETQ. The V segment lost 3 bases and the J segment 2 bases; nucleotides outside the gene matches: 6. The CDR3 DNA follows: TGCGCCAGCAGCTGGACTAGCGGGGGTGCCCACACAGATACGCAGTATTTT. Its protein is CASSWTSGGAHTDTQYF. Combining the CDR3 with reference TRBV5-1 and TRBJ2-3 gives the whole variable domain KAGVTQTPRYLIKTRGQQVTLSCSPISGHRSVSWYQQTPGQGLQFLFEYFSETQRNKGNFPGRFSGRQFSNSRSEMNVSTLELGDSALYLCASSWTSGGAHTDTQYFGPGTRLTVL.

This clonotype was found a few times. CDR3 sequence (DNA): TGTGCCAGCAGCGTAGATGGCGGGACTAGTTGGAATGAGCAGTTCTTC. Its translation is CASSVDGGTSWNEQFF. J is TRBJ2-1 and V is TRBV9; TRBD2 aligns across 8 bases. V lost 0 bases and J lost 7; bases outside the gene matches: 9. This CDR3 comprises 16 residues. The germline gives CDR1 SGDLS, CDR2 YYNGEE.

This sequence joins TRBV24-1 and TRBJ2-1; no firm D call. V was pared by 3 bases and J by 9 bases, with 17 bases between. In germline, CDR1 is KGHDR, CDR2 SFDVKD. The length of the CDR3 is 15 residues. CDR3 sequence reads: CATSDLGGPLGEQFF. The CDR3 DNA follows: TGTGCCACCAGTGATCTTGGCGGCCCCTTGGGTGAGCAGTTCTTC.

About this clonotype itself: One base away lies a much larger clone, so this may be a sequencing read error. The chain has TRBV12-3 or TRBV12-4 and TRBJ2-1, with D hard to call. V lost 8 bases to trimming and J lost 5 bases, with 16 bases between them. This CDR3 spans 14 amino acids. The CDR3 DNA sequence: TGTGCCAGCCGACCCATTTCTCCCAACAATGAGCAGTTCTTC. Translating it yields CASRPISPNNEQFF.

The rearrangement joins TRBV20-1 to TRBJ2-7, with a possible D match to TRBD2 (6 bases). The CDR3 has 13 residues. The ends were cut back, 1 base at V and 3 bases at J, with 10 bases in the middle. CDR1 DFQATT and CDR2 SNEGSKA come from the germline V gene (reference sequence). The CDR3 DNA is TGCAGTGCTAGAGGGGAGGCGGTCTACGAGCAGTACTTC. Translated: CSARGEAVYEQYF.

This chain joins TRBV28 and TRBJ2-3; 9 nucleotides match TRBD2. The junction had 14 bases not matched to a gene; V was cut back by 3 bases and J by 7 bases. The CDR3 contains 17 residues. Germline CDR1 and CDR2: MDHEN and SYDVKM. CDR3 sequence (DNA): TGTGCCAGCAGTTTCCCCACGGGCGGGGGGGCGCTAAATACGCAGTATTTT. This codes for CASSFPTGGGALNTQYF.

This chain links TRBV6-2 or TRBV6-3 with TRBJ2-4, with D unresolved. There are 16 residues in the CDR3. The germline V gene encodes CDR1 MNHEY and CDR2 SVGEGT. Trimming left V 3 bases short and J 7 bases short, with 19 bases between. The CDR3 bases are TGTGCCAGCAGTTATTCCACTCGGTACACAGTTAACATTCAGTACTTC. Translating gives CASSYSTRYTVNIQYF.

This clonotype showed up just a few times. The V gene is TRBV20-1, the J gene TRBJ2-5; D is undetermined. Germline V CDR1 and CDR2: DFQATT, SNEGSKA (reference sequence). V lost 0 bases, J lost 2 bases, and 16 bases lay in between. CDR3 length equals 16 residues. CDR3 sequence (DNA): TGCAGTGCTAGAGATCCTGAGACTCTCCTACAAGAGACCCAGTACTTC. Protein sequence: CSARDPETLLQETQYF.

The J gene is TRBJ2-3, the V gene TRBV20-1, with no clear D. V was cut by 0 bases and J by 0 bases, with 22 bases left in between. The germline gives CDR1 DFQATT, CDR2 SNEGSKA (reference sequence). The CDR3 spans 19 residues. The CDR3: CSARDWEATATLSTDTQYF. The CDR3 DNA sequence: TGCAGTGCTAGAGATTGGGAAGCGACCGCCACCCTTAGCACAGATACGCAGTATTTT.

V and J are TRBV7-9 and TRBJ2-1; D call uncertain. Germline lookup yields CDR1 SEHNR and CDR2 FQNEAQ (reference sequence). V was clipped by 5 bases and J by 7 bases, with 12 bases between them. There are 13 residues in the CDR3. In nucleotides, the CDR3 is TGTGCCAGCAGCCGTTCAAGGGTTAATGAGCAGTTCTTC. Its translation is CASSRSRVNEQFF.

At least ten counts were recorded for this clonotype. V usage is TRBV28 and J usage is TRBJ2-2; the D is unclear. The CDR3 consists of 15 residues. V was clipped by 6 bases and J by 0 bases, with 11 bases between them. Germline CDR1 MDHEN, CDR2 SYDVKM. The CDR3 nucleotides are TGTGCCAGCAGCCGACGGGTCCCGAACACCGGGGAGCTGTTTTTT. Residues: CASSRRVPNTGELFF.

The chain joins TRBV7-9 to TRBJ1-1; D possibly corresponds to TRBD1 (6 bases). V shed 5 bases and J shed 0 bases, with 13 bases lying between them. Germline V gene lookup returns CDR1 SEHNR and CDR2 FQNEAQ (reference sequence). The CDR3 length is 15 residues. CDR3 nucleotide sequence: TGTGCCAGCAGCACAAACAGGGCACTGAACACTGAAGCTTTCTTT. Translated: CASSTNRALNTEAFF. The full variable domain, completed using reference TRBV7-9 and TRBJ1-1, is DTGVSQNPRHKITKRGQNVTFRCDPISEHNRLYWYRQTLGQGPEFLTYFQNEAQLEKSRLLSDRFSAERPKGSFSTLEIQRTEQGDSAMYLCASSTNRALNTEAFFGQGTRLTVV.

This clonotype was seen a handful of times. One junction end does not reproduce the germline sequence, and a read error may be involved. This chain uses TRBV7-6 with TRBJ2-2, with 8 nucleotides matching TRBD1. Germline-derived CDR1 and CDR2 are SGHVS and FNYEAQ. This CDR3 spans 17 amino acids. CDR3 loop: CASSLVPRTGNAGELFF. CDR3 sequence (DNA): TGTGCCAGCAGCTTAGTCCCCCGGACAGGGAACGCCGGGGAGCTGTTTTTT.